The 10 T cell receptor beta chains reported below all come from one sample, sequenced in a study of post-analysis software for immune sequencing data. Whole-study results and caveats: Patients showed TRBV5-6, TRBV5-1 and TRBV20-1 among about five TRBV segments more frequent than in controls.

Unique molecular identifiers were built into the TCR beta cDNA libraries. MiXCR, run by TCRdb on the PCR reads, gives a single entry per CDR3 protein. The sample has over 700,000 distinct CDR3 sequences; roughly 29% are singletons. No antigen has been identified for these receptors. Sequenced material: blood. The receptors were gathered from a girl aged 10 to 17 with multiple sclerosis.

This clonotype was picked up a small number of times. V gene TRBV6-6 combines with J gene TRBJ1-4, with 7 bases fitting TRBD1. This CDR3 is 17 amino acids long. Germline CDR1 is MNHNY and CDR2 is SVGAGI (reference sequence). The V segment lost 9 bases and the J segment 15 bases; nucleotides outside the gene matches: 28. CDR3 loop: CARVPIPTQGSLERLFF. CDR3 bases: TGTGCCAGGGTCCCCATTCCAACACAGGGGTCCCTCGAAAGGTTGTTTTTT.

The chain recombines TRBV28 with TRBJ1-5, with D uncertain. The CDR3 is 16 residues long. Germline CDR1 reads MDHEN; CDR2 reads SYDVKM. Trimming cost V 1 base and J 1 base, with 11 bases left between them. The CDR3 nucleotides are TGTGCCAGCAGTTTATTTCCCCGCGGGAGCAATCAGCCCCAGCATTTT. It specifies CASSLFPRGSNQPQHF.

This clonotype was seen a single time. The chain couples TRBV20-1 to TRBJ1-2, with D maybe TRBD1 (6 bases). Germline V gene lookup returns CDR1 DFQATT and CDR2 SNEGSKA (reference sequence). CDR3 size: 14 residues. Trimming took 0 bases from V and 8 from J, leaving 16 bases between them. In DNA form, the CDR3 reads TGCAGTGCTAGAGATCCCTCGGGGGCAGGGGGCTACACCTTC. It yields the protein CSARDPSGAGGYTF.

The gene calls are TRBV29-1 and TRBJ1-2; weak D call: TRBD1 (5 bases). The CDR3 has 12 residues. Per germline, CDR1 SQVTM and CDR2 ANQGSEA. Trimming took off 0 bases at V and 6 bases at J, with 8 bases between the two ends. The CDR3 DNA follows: TGCAGCGTTGAAGATGGGGCGGATGGCTACACCTTC. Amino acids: CSVEDGADGYTF.

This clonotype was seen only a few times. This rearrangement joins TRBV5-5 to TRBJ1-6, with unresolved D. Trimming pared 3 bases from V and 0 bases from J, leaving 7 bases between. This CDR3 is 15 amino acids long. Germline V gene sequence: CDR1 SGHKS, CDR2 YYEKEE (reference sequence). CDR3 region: CASSSTASYNSPLHF. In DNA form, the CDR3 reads TGTGCCAGCAGCTCCACGGCCTCCTATAATTCACCCCTCCACTTT.

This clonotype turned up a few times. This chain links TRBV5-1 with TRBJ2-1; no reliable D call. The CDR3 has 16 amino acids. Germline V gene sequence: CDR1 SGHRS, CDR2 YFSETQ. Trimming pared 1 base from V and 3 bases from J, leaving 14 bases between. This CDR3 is CASSLSGPIIYNEQFF. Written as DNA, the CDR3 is TGCGCCAGCAGCTTGTCGGGCCCGATCATCTACAATGAGCAGTTCTTC.

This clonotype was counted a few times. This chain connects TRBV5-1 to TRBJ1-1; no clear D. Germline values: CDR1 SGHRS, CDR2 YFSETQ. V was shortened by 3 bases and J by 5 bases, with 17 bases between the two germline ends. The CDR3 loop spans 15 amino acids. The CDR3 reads CASSWLGRSDTEAFF. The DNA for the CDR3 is TGCGCCAGCAGCTGGCTGGGTAGGAGTGATACTGAAGCTTTCTTT.

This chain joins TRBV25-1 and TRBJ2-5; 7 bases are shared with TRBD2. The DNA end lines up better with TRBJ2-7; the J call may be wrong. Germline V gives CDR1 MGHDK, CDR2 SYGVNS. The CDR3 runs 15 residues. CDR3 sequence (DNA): TGTGCCAGCGACACGGGAGGTGGAAGGGGTTACGAGCAGTACTTC. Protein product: CASDTGGGRGYEQYF.

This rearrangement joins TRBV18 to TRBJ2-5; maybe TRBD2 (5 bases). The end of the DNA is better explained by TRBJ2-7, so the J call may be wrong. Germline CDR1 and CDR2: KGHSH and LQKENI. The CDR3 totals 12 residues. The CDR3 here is CASSPEGGEQYF. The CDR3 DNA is TGTGCCAGCTCACCAGAGGGCGGCGAGCAGTACTTC.

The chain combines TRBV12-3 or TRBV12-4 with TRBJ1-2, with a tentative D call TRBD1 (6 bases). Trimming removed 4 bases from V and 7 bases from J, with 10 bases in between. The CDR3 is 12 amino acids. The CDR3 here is CASSYLRGGYTF. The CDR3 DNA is TGTGCCAGCAGTTACCTCAGGGGTGGCTACACCTTC.